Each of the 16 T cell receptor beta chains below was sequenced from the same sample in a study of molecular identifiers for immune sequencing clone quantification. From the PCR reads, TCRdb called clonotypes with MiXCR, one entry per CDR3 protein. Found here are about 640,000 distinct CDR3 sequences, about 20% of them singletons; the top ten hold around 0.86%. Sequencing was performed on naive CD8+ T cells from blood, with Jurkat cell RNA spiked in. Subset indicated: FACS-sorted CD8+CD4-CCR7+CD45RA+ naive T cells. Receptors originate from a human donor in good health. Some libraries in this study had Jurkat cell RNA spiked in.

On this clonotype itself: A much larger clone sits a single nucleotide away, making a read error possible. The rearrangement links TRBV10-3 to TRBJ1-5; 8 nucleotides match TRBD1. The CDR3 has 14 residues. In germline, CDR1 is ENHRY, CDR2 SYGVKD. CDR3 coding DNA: TGTGCCATCGGTGATAGGACAGGGCATCAGCCCCAGCATTTT. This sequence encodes CAIGDRTGHQPQHF.

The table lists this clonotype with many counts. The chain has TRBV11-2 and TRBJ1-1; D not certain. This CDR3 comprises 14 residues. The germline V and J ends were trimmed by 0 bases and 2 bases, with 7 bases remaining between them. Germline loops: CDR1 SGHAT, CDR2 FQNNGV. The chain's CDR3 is CASSLDNVNTEAFF. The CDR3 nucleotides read TGTGCCAGCAGCTTAGATAACGTTAACACTGAAGCTTTCTTT.

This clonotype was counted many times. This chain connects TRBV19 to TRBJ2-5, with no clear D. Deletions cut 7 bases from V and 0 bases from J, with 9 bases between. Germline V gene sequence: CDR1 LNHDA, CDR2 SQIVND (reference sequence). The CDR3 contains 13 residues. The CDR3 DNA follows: TGTGCCAGTATCGGCCGGAACCAAGAGACCCAGTACTTC. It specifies CASIGRNQETQYF.

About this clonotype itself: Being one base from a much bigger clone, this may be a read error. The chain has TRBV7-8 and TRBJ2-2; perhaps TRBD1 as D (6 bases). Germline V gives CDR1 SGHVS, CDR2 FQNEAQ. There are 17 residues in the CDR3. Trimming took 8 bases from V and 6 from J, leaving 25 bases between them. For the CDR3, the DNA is TGTGCCAGCGGCTCCCAAACGGGACACCCAACCGCCGGGGAGCTGTTTTTT. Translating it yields CASGSQTGHPTAGELFF.

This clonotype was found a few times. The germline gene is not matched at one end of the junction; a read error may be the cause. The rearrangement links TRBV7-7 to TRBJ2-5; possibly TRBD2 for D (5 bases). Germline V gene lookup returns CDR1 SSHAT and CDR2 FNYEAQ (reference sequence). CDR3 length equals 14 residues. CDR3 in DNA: TGTGCTAGCAGCCAAACTCTAGCCGGCGAGACCCAGTACTTC. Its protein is CASSQTLAGETQYF.

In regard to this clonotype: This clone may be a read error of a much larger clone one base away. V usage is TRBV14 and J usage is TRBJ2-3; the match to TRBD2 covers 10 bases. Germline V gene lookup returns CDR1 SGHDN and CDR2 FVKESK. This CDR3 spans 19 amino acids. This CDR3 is CASSQEWSQREGPAETQYF. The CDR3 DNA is TGTGCCAGCAGCCAAGAATGGTCACAGCGGGAGGGCCCGGCAGAAACGCAGTATTTT.

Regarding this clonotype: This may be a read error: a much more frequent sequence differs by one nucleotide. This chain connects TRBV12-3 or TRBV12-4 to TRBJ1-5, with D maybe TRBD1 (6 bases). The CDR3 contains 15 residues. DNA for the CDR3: TGTGCCAGCAGTTTAGTGGTGGAGGCCGGACAGCCCCGGCATTTT. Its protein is CASSLVVEAGQPRHF.

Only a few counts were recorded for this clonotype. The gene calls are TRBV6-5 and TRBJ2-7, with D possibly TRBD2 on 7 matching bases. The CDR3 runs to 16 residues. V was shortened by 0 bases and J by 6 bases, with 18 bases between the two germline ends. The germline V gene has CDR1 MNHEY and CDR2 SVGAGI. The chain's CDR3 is CASSYSEVGGLGEQYF. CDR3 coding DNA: TGTGCCAGCAGTTACTCGGAGGTGGGGGGGCTGGGCGAGCAGTACTTC.

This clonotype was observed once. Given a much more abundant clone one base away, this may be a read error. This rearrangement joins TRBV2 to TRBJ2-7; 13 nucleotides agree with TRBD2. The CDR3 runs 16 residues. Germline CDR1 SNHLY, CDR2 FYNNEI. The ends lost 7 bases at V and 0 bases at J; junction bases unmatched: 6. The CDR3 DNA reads TGTGCCAGCAACGAACTAGCGGGAGGGCACTCCTACGAGCAGTACTTC. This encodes CASNELAGGHSYEQYF.

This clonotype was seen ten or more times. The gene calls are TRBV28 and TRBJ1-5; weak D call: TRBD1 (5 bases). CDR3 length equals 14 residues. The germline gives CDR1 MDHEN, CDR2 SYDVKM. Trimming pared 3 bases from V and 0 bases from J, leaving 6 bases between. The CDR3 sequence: CASSFGASNQPQHF. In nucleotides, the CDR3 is TGTGCCAGCAGTTTCGGGGCTAGCAATCAGCCCCAGCATTTT.

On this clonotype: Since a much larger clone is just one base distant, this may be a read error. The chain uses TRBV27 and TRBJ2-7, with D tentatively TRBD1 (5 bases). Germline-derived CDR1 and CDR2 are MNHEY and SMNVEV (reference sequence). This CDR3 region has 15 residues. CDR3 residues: CASSLGSRQLSEQHF. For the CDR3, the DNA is TGTGCCAGCAGTTTAGGATCTAGACAGCTGAGCGAGCAGCACTTC.

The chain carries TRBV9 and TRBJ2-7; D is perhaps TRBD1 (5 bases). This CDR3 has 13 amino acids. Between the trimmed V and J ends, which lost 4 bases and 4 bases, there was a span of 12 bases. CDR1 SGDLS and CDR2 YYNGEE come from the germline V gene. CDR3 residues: CASSPEGEYEQYF. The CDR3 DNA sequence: TGTGCCAGCAGCCCAGAAGGGGAATACGAGCAGTACTTC.

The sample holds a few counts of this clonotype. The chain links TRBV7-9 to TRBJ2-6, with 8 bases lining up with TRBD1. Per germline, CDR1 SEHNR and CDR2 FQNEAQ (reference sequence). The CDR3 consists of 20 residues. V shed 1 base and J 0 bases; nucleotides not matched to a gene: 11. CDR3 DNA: TGTGCCAGCAGCTTAGTACTTGGGACAGGAGAGTTCTCTGGGGCCAACGTCCTGACTTTC. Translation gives CASSLVLGTGEFSGANVLTF.

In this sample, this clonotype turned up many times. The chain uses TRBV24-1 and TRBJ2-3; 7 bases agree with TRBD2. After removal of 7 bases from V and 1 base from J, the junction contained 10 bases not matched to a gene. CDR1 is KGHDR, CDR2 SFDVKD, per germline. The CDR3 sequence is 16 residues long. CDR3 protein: CATRGDYQPCTDTQYF. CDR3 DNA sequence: TGTGCCACCAGGGGGGACTACCAGCCATGCACAGATACGCAGTATTTT.

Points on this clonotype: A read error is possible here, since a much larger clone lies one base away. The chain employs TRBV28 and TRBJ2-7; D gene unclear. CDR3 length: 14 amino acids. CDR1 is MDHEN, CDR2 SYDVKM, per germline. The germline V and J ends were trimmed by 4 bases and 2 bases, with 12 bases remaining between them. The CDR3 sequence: CASSSRPDTYEQYF. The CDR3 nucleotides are TGTGCCAGCAGTTCCCGACCGGATACCTACGAGCAGTACTTC.

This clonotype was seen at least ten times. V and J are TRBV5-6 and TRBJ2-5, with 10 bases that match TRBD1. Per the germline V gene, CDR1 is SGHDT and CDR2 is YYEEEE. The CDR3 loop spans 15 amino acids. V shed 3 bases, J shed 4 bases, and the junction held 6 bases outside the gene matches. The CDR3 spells CASSYGTGVGETQYF. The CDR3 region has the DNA TGTGCCAGCAGCTACGGGACAGGGGTCGGAGAGACCCAGTACTTC.